This TCR beta chain was identified in a study of blood T cell repertoires in COVID-19. Study background: PBMCs, B-cell-depleted T cells, or T cells were the source of the cDNA or gDNA that made up the material.

TCRdb keeps only in-frame clones here, not all; method: immunoSEQ multiplex PCR. The data show 450,000 to 500,000 clones, with around 90% seen just once and about 0.7% held by the top ten. V lost 6 bases, J lost 0 bases, and 12 bases lay in between. The CDR3 is made up of 14 amino acids. CDR1 and CDR2 (germline): SGDLS, YYNGEE. The cohort comprised adults aged roughly 18 to 95 years residing in some 24 US areas. This chain joins TRBV9 and TRBJ1-1; no firm D call. This receptor was identified in a woman between 18 and 30 years old who had recovered from COVID-19. The sample was PBMCs or T cells enriched from blood (not recorded which). The CDR3 sequence: CASTLGVLNTEAFF. In DNA, the CDR3 is TGTGCCAGCACCCTCGGAGTCCTGAACACTGAAGCTTTCTTT. The full variable domain, with the rest looked up from reference TRBV9 and TRBJ1-1, is DSGVTQTPKHLITATGQRVTLRCSPRSGDLSVYWYQQSLDQGLQFLIQYYNGEERAKGNILERFSAQQFPDLHSELNLSSLELGDSALYFCASTLGVLNTEAFFGQGTRLTVV.